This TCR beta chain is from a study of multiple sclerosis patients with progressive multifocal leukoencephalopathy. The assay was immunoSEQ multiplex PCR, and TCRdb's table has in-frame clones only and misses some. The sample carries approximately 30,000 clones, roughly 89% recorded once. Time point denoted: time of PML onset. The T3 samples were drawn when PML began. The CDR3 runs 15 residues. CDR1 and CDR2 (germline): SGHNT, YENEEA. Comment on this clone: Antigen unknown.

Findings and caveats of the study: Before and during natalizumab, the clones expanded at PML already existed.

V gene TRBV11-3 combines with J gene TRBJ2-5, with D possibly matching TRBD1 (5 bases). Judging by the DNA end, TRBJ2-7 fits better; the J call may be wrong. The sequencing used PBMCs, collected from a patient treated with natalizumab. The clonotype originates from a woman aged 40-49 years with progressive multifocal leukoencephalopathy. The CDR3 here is CASSSQGSVNYEQYF. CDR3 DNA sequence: TGTGCCAGCAGCTCCCAGGGCTCGGTGAACTACGAGCAGTACTTC.